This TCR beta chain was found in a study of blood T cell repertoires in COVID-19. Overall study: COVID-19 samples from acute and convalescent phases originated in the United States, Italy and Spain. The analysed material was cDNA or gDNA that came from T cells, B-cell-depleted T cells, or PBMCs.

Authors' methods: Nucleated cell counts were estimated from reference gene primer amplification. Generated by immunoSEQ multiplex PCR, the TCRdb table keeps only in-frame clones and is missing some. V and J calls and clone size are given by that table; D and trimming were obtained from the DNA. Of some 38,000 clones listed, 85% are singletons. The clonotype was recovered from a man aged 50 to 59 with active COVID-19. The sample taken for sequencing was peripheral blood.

CDR3 bases: TGTGCCAGCAGCTATCAGGGTCTCCCAGCTTTCTTT. Its translation is CASSYQGLPAFF. The chain uses TRBV27 and TRBJ1-1, with a weak D call TRBD1 (5 bases). V was clipped by 6 bases and J by 10 bases, with 15 bases between them. The germline gives CDR1 MNHEY, CDR2 SMNVEV (reference sequence). The CDR3 runs 12 residues.